This TCR beta chain is drawn from a study of T cell repertoires in cytomegalovirus infection (dated by TCRdb to about 2019). Some background on the complete study: Donor HLA type was relevant to the analysis, as public TCR beta signatures indicated carriage of CMV infection together with the matching HLA type.

As for this clonotype: The specificity of this receptor is unknown. Within one base of it there is no much larger clone, and no base qualities were kept.

TCRdb names Illumina HiSeq 1500 as the instrument used. The raw public data were reprocessed by TCRdb itself: fastp quality trimming at Q25, MiXCR clonotype calling, in-frame beta chains only. Rows matching on CDR3 protein sequence are summarized as one entry with the most common DNA and genes. For this sample there are approximately 180,000 distinct CDR3 sequences; roughly 17% appear just once. 20% to 25% of the sample is taken by the ten largest. V is clipped by 3 bases and J by 1 base, and the sequence between their germline boundaries is 10 bases long. Based on the germline V gene, the CDR1 and CDR2 sequences are MRHNA and SNTAGT. From cysteine to phenylalanine, the CDR3 is 15 amino acids long. Of all the DNA, just the CDR3 is kept, 45 bases in frame from base 1. Broad study findings and their caveats: In the ex vivo response, HLA-C-restricted CMV-specific TCR beta clonotypes were dominant, and in two of eight donors the single most frequent clonotype came from this HLA-C-restricted group. Carriers of CMV infection plus the relevant HLA type were discriminated by the cumulative frequency of public TCR beta family members in the study cohort and in an independent roughly 370-donor cohort.

The sequenced material came from CD8+ T cells from PBMCs. The sequence links TRBV6-4 to TRBJ2-1; the D gene identity is not certain. This clonotype originated in a human donor in good health (CMV status not recorded). Some clones in this sample may be carry-over from other donors' samples. The DNA is TGTGCCAGCAGTGAGAAAGCTGGTTCCTACAATGAGCAGTTCTTC. The encoded protein is CASSEKAGSYNEQFF.